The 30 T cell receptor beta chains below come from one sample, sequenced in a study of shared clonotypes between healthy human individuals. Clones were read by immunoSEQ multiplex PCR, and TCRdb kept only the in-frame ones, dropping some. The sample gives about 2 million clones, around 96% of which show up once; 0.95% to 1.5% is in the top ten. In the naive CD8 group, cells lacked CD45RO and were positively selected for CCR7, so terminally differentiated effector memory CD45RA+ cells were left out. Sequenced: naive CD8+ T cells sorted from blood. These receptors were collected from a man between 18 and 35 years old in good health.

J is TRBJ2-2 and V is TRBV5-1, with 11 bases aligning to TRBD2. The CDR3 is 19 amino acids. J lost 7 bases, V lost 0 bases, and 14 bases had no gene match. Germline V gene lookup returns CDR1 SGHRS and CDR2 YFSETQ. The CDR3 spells CASSLVQTSGMMNGGELFF. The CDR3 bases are TGCGCCAGCAGCTTGGTCCAGACTAGCGGGATGATGAACGGCGGGGAGCTGTTTTTT.

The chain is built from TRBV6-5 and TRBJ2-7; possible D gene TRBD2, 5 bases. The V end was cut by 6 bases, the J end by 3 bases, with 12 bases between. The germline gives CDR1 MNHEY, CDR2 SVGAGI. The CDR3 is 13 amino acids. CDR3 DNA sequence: TGTGCCAGCAGCCAAAGCGAGGGCTACGAGCAGTACTTC. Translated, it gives CASSQSEGYEQYF.

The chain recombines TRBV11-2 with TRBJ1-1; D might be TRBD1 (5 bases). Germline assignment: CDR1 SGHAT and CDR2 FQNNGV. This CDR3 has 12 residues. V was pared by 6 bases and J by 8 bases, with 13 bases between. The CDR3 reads CASRVLGGEAFF. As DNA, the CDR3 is TGTGCCAGCAGAGTCCTGGGGGGGGAAGCTTTCTTT.

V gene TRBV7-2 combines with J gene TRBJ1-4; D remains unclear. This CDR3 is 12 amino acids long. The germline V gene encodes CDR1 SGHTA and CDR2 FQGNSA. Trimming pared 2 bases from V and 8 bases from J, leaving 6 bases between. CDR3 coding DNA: TGTGCCAGCAGCTTATTAAGCGAAAAACTGTTTTTT. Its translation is CASSLLSEKLFF.

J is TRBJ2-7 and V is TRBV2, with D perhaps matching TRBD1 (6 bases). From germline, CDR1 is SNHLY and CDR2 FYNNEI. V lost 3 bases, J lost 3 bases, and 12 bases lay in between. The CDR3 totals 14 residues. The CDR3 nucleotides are TGTGCCAGCAGTGACCCAGGGGTCGTCTACGAGCAGTACTTC. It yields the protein CASSDPGVVYEQYF.

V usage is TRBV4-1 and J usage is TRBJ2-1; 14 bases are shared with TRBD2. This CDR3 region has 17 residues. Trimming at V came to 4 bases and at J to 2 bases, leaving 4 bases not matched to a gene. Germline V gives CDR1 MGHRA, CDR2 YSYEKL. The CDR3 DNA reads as TGCGCCAGCAGCCGACGACTAGCGGGGGGGCCCTACAATGAGCAGTTCTTC. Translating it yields CASSRRLAGGPYNEQFF.

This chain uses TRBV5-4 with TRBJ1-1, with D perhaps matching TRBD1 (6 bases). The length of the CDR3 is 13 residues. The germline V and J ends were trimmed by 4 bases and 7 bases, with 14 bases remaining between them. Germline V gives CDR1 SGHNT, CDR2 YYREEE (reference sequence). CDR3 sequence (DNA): TGTGCCAGCAGCGGGGAACAGGGTATTGAAGCTTTCTTT. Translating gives CASSGEQGIEAFF.

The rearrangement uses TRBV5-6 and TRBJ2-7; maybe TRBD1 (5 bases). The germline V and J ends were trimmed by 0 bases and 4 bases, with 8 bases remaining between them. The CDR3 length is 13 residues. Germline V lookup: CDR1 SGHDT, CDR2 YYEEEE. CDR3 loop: CASSLDRNYEQYF. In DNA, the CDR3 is TGTGCCAGCAGCTTGGACAGGAATTACGAGCAGTACTTC.

In DNA form, the CDR3 reads TGTGCCAGCAGTTATTTAGACAATGAGCAGTTCTTC. Encoded protein: CASSYLDNEQFF. The genes are TRBV11-2 and TRBJ2-1; D ambiguous. Germline V gene lookup returns CDR1 SGHAT and CDR2 FQNNGV. Trimming pared 6 bases from V and 5 bases from J, leaving 8 bases between. This CDR3 contains 12 residues.

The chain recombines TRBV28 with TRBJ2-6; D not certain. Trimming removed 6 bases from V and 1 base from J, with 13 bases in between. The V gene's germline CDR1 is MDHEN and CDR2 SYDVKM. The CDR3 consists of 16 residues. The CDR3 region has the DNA TGTGCCAGCAGCACCCCCCTCCGGTCTGGGGCCAACGTCCTGACTTTC. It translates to CASSTPLRSGANVLTF. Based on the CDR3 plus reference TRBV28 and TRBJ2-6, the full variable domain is DVKVTQSSRYLVKRTGEKVFLECVQDMDHENMFWYRQDPGLGLRLIYFSYDVKMKEKGDIPEGYSVSREKKERFSLILESASTNQTSMYLCASSTPLRSGANVLTFGAGSRLTVL.

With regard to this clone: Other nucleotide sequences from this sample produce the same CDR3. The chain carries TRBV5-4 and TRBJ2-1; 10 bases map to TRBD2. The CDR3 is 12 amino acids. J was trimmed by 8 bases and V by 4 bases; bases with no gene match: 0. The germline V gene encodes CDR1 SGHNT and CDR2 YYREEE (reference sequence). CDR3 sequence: CASSGTSDEQFF. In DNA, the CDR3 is TGTGCCAGCAGCGGGACTAGCGATGAGCAGTTCTTC.

The CDR3 DNA reads as TGTGCCAGCAGTGAGGGATTTGGCTCCTACAATGAGCAGTTCTTC. It specifies CASSEGFGSYNEQFF. The V and J genes are TRBV6-1 and TRBJ2-1; D unresolved. The CDR3 contains 15 residues. Germline CDR1 is MNHNS and CDR2 is SASEGT. With 3 bases removed from V and 0 bases from J, the gap between germline ends came to 9 bases.

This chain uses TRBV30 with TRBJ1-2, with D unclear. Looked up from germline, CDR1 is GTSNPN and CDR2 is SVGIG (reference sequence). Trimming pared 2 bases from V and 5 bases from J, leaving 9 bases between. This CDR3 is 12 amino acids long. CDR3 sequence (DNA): TGTGCCTGGAGTAGCAGGCCTTATGGCTACACCTTC. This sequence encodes CAWSSRPYGYTF.

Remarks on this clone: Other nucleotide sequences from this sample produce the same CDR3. The CDR3 sequence is CASSEAGPSYEQYF. DNA for the CDR3: TGTGCCAGCAGCGAAGCCGGTCCCTCCTACGAGCAGTACTTC. The chain has TRBV9 and TRBJ2-7; D is uncertain. The germline V and J ends were trimmed by 3 bases and 0 bases, with 10 bases remaining between them. CDR1 is SGDLS and CDR2 is YYNGEE in the germline V gene. This CDR3 is built from 14 residues.

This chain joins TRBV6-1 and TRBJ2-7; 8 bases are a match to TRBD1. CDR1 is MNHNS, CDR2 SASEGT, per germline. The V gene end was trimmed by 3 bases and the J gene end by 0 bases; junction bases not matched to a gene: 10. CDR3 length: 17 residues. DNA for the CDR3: TGTGCCAGCAGTGAGTGGCCCCCGACAGGGGCCTCCTACGAGCAGTACTTC. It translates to CASSEWPPTGASYEQYF.

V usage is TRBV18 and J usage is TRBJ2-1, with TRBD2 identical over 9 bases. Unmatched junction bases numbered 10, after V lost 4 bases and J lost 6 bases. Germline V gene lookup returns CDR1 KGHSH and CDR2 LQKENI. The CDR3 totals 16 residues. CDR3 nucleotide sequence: TGTGCCAGCTCACAAAGGCCGGGACTAGCTTCCAATGAGCAGTTCTTC. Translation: CASSQRPGLASNEQFF.

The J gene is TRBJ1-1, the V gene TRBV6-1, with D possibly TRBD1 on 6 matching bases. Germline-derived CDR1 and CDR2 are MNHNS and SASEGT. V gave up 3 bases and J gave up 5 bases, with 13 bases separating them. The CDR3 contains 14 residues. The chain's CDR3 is CASSDTGKITEAFF. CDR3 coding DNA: TGTGCCAGCAGTGACACAGGGAAGATTACTGAAGCTTTCTTT.

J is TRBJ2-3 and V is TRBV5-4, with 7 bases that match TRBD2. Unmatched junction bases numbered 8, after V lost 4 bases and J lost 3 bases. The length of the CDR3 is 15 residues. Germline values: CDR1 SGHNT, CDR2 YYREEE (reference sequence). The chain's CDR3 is CASSPGAGMTDTQYF. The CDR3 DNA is TGTGCCAGCAGCCCAGGAGCGGGGATGACAGATACGCAGTATTTT. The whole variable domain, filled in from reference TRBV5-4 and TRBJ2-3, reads ETGVTQSPTHLIKTRGQQVTLRCSSQSGHNTVSWYQQALGQGPQFIFQYYREEENGRGNFPPRFSGLQFPNYSSELNVNALELDDSALYLCASSPGAGMTDTQYFGPGTRLTVL.

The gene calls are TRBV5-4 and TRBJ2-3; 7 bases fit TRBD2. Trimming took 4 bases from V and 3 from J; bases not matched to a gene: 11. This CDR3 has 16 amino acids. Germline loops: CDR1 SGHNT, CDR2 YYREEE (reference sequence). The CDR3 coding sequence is TGTGCCAGCAGCATCCCAACTAGCGACCGGACAGATACGCAGTATTTT. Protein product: CASSIPTSDRTDTQYF.

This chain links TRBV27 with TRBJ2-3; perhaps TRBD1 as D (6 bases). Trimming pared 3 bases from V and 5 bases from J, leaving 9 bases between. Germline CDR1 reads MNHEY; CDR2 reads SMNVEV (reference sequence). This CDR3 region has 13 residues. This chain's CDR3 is CASSFNRVDTQYF. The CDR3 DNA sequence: TGTGCCAGCAGTTTCAACAGGGTAGATACGCAGTATTTT.

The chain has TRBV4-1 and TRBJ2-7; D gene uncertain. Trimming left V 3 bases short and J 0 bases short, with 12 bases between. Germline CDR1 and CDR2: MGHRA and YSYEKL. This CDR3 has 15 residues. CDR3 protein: CASSQKTPSSYEQYF. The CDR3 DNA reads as TGCGCCAGCAGCCAGAAGACTCCGAGCTCCTACGAGCAGTACTTC.

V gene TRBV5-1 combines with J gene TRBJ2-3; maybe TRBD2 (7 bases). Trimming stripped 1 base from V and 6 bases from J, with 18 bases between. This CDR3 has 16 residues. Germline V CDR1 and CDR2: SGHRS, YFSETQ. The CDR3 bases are TGCGCCAGCAGCTTGTATACGGGGGGCCCTCCGGATACGCAGTATTTT. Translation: CASSLYTGGPPDTQYF.

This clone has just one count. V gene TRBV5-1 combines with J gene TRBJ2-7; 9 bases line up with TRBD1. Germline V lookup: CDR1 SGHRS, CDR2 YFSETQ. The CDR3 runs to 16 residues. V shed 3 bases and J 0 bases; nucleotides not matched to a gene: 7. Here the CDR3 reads CASSYRQGVTSYEQYF. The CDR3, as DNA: TGCGCCAGCAGCTACCGACAGGGGGTGACCTCCTACGAGCAGTACTTC. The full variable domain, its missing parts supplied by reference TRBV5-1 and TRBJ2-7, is KAGVTQTPRYLIKTRGQQVTLSCSPISGHRSVSWYQQTPGQGLQFLFEYFSETQRNKGNFPGRFSGRQFSNSRSEMNVSTLELGDSALYLCASSYRQGVTSYEQYFGPGTRLTVT.

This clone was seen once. The chain's CDR3 is CASTSGAGHTDTQYF. The CDR3 DNA sequence: TGTGCCAGCACAAGCGGGGCAGGGCACACAGATACGCAGTATTTT. The chain links TRBV28 to TRBJ2-3, with TRBD2 matching over 7 bases. Trimming at V came to 7 bases and at J to 2 bases, leaving 9 bases not matched to a gene. Germline values: CDR1 MDHEN, CDR2 SYDVKM. The CDR3 runs to 15 residues.

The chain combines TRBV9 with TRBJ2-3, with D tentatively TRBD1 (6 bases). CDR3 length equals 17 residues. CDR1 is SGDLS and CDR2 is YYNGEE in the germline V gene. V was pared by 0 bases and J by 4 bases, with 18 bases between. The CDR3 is CASSVEEVKGGSDTQYF. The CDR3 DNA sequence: TGTGCCAGCAGCGTAGAAGAGGTTAAAGGGGGTTCAGATACGCAGTATTTT.

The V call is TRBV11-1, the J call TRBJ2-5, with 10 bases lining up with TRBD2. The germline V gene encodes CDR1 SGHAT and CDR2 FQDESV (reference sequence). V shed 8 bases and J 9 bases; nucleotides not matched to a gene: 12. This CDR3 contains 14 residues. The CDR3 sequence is CASSIAGGSGAQYF. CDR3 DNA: TGTGCCAGCTCAATAGCGGGGGGTTCAGGGGCCCAGTACTTC.

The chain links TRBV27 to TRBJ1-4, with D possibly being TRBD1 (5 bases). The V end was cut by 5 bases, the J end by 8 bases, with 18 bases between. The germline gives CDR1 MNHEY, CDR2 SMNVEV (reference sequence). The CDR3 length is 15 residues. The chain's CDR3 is CASSPGTTTGEKLFF. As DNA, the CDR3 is TGTGCCAGCAGTCCAGGGACCACGACCGGCGAAAAACTGTTTTTT.

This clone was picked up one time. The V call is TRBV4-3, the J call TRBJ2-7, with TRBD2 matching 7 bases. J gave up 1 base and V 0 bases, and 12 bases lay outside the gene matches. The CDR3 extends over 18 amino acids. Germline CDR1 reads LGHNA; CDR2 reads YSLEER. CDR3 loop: CASSQEGPWTSSSYEQYF. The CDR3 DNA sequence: TGCGCCAGCAGCCAAGAAGGCCCCTGGACTAGTAGTTCCTACGAGCAGTACTTC.

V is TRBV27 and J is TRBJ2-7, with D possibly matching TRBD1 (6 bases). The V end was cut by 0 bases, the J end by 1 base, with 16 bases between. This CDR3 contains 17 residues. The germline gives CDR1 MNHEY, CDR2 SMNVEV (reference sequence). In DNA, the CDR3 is TGTGCCAGCAGTTTATCGAGCCCGCAGGGGCCGTCCTACGAGCAGTACTTC. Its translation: CASSLSSPQGPSYEQYF.

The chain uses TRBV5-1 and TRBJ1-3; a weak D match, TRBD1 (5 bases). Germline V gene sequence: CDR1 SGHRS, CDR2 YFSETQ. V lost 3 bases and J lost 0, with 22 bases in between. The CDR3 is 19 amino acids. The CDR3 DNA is TGCGCCAGCAGCTATTTTCCTCAGGAACGGGGCACCTCTGGAAACACCATATATTTT. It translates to CASSYFPQERGTSGNTIYF. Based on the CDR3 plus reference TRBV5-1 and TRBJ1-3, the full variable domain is KAGVTQTPRYLIKTRGQQVTLSCSPISGHRSVSWYQQTPGQGLQFLFEYFSETQRNKGNFPGRFSGRQFSNSRSEMNVSTLELGDSALYLCASSYFPQERGTSGNTIYFGEGSWLTVV.